One and the same sample provided the 17 T cell receptor beta chains below, sequenced in a study of CD8+CD57+ T cells in acquired aplastic anemia. TCR beta VDJ and CDR3 profiles were obtained from a genomic DNA template. TCRdb itself ran the reads through MiXCR, one entry per CDR3 protein. The sample lists about 190,000 distinct CDR3 sequences; about half were seen once. Sequencing used sorted CD4+, CD8+, or CD8+CD57+ T cells (not recorded which) from PBMCs. Receptors originate from a human donor in good health, serving as a control.

The gene calls are TRBV2 and TRBJ1-1, with D unresolved. Germline V gene lookup returns CDR1 SNHLY and CDR2 FYNNEI. This CDR3 region has 17 residues. V lost 6 bases and J lost 1, with 21 bases in between. The CDR3 DNA follows: TGTGCCAGCAGGTCGGACTACACAGATACGCAGAACACTGAAGCTTTCTTT. Translation: CASRSDYTDTQNTEAFF.

This clonotype was seen only a few times. The chain has TRBV20-1 and TRBJ1-1; D not certain. Germline CDR1 is DFQATT and CDR2 is SNEGSKA (reference sequence). This CDR3 comprises 14 residues. V was shortened by 3 bases and J by 1 base, with 12 bases between the two germline ends. CDR3 residues: CSARAGSGNTEAFF. The CDR3 nucleotides read TGCAGTGCTAGGGCGGGGTCGGGGAACACTGAAGCTTTCTTT.

This clonotype was counted ten times or more. This chain uses TRBV3-1 with TRBJ2-3; a weak D match, TRBD2 (6 bases). The CDR3 length is 15 residues. V lost 5 bases, J lost 1 base, and 13 bases lay in between. Germline values: CDR1 LGHDT, CDR2 YNNKEL (reference sequence). DNA for the CDR3: TGTGCCAGCAGCTCCGGGGGAGTTCGCACAGATACGCAGTATTTT. This gives the protein CASSSGGVRTDTQYF.

This sequence joins TRBV9 and TRBJ2-7; a possible D gene is TRBD2 (6 bases). Germline CDR1 and CDR2: SGDLS and YYNGEE. The ends were cut back, 0 bases at V and 4 bases at J, with 14 bases in the middle. This CDR3 is 15 amino acids long. This CDR3 is CASSVATGERYEQYF. The CDR3 nucleotides are TGTGCCAGCAGCGTAGCGACGGGGGAAAGATACGAGCAGTACTTC.

This clonotype came up many times. This CDR3 reads CASSVVEGWGEQFF. The CDR3 coding sequence is TGTGCCAGCAGCGTAGTGGAAGGATGGGGTGAGCAGTTCTTC. The chain joins TRBV9 to TRBJ2-1; no clear D gene. Germline CDR1 SGDLS, CDR2 YYNGEE. The V end was cut by 0 bases, the J end by 9 bases, with 13 bases between. The CDR3 spans 14 residues.

This clonotype was seen repeatedly, ten times or more. The rearrangement uses TRBV20-1 and TRBJ1-5; a possible D gene is TRBD1 (5 bases). Looked up from germline, CDR1 is DFQATT and CDR2 is SNEGSKA (reference sequence). V was cut by 5 bases and J by 4 bases, with 9 bases left in between. The CDR3 length is 12 residues. The chain's CDR3 is CSAVDTNQPQHF. CDR3 nucleotide sequence: TGCAGTGCTGTGGACACAAATCAGCCCCAGCATTTT.

The chain couples TRBV5-1 to TRBJ2-5; no clear D. The length of the CDR3 is 11 residues. V lost 4 bases and J 5 bases, leaving 6 bases between the germline ends. Germline values: CDR1 SGHRS, CDR2 YFSETQ. CDR3 bases: TGCGCCAGCAGCGTCGAGGAGACCCAGTACTTC. Translated: CASSVEETQYF. The variable domain in full, completed from reference TRBV5-1 and TRBJ2-5, reads KAGVTQTPRYLIKTRGQQVTLSCSPISGHRSVSWYQQTPGQGLQFLFEYFSETQRNKGNFPGRFSGRQFSNSRSEMNVSTLELGDSALYLCASSVEETQYFGPGTRLLVL.

With regard to this clonotype: This could be a read error, since a much larger clone is one nucleotide away. The CDR3 does not close with the conserved phenylalanine or tryptophan, likely indicating a read error. The rearrangement uses TRBV28 and TRBJ1-2, with 9 bases aligning to TRBD1. Germline CDR1 and CDR2: MDHEN and SYDVKM. This CDR3 is built from 14 residues. With V trimmed by 7 bases and J by 2 bases, 5 bases remained unmatched. The CDR3 sequence is CASTAGQGNYGYTL. Here the CDR3 DNA reads TGTGCCAGCACCGCCGGACAGGGGAACTATGGCTACACCCTC.

Ten or more counts support this clonotype. The V and J genes are TRBV19 and TRBJ1-2, with 9 bases lining up with TRBD1. The germline V gene encodes CDR1 LNHDA and CDR2 SQIVND (reference sequence). J lost 4 bases, V lost 5 bases, and 26 bases had no gene match. The CDR3 has 21 residues. CDR3 DNA sequence: TGTGCCAGTAGTGGTCCCGGGACAGGGTCGATGATAGTAAGTGGTACCTATGGCTACACCTTC. Its protein is CASSGPGTGSMIVSGTYGYTF.

At least ten counts were recorded for this clonotype. V usage is TRBV20-1 and J usage is TRBJ1-5, with TRBD1 as a possible D gene (6 bases). CDR3 length: 17 amino acids. V was cut by 6 bases and J by 0 bases, with 21 bases left in between. Germline CDR1 reads DFQATT; CDR2 reads SNEGSKA (reference sequence). CDR3 protein: CSASLLGGGNSNQPQHF. CDR3 DNA: TGCAGTGCGTCCCTCTTAGGGGGGGGAAATAGCAATCAGCCCCAGCATTTT.

The CDR3, as DNA: TGTGCCAGCAGACAGAGGACAGGGACGACCGGGGAGCTGTTTTTT. This gives the protein CASRQRTGTTGELFF. The rearrangement links TRBV2 to TRBJ2-2; 8 bases fit TRBD1. The CDR3 is made up of 15 amino acids. Germline trimming cut 6 bases from V and 5 bases from J; bases unmatched to any gene: 8. CDR1 is SNHLY, CDR2 FYNNEI, per germline.

As concerns this clonotype: As the CDR3 is not closed by the conserved phenylalanine or tryptophan, this likely results from a read error. This chain links TRBV20-1 with TRBJ2-1; no reliable D call. Germline V gives CDR1 DFQATT, CDR2 SNEGSKA (reference sequence). The CDR3 covers 16 residues. The CDR3 region is CSARDPGGHSYNGQFL. The CDR3 coding sequence is TGCAGTGCTAGAGATCCAGGTGGGCACTCCTACAATGGGCAGTTCCTC.

The sample holds many counts of this clonotype. The CDR3 region is CASSQDGYEQYF. The DNA for the CDR3 is TGTGCCAGCAGCCAAGATGGCTACGAGCAGTACTTC. The genes are TRBV14 and TRBJ2-7, with D unclear. Per the germline V gene, CDR1 is SGHDN and CDR2 is FVKESK. CDR3 length: 12 residues. Trimming removed 0 bases at V and 3 bases at J, with 3 bases between.

This clonotype was seen many times. Its ends do not fully match the called genes, so a read error is possible. The CDR3 loop reads CASSLGTGVSYEQYF. CDR3 nucleotide sequence: TGTGCCAGCAGCTTAGGGACAGGGGTCTCCTACGAGCAGTACTTC. This chain uses TRBV5-1 with TRBJ2-7, with 10 bases lining up with TRBD1. CDR3 size: 15 residues. CDR1 is SGHRS and CDR2 is YFSETQ in the germline V gene.

The chain joins TRBV12-3 or TRBV12-4 to TRBJ1-5, with TRBD1 as a possible D gene (5 bases). Between the trimmed V and J ends, which lost 2 bases and 5 bases, there was a span of 13 bases. The CDR3 extends over 15 amino acids. CDR3: CASSLKGIGYQPQHF. The CDR3 DNA reads as TGTGCCAGCAGTTTAAAGGGGATCGGGTATCAGCCCCAGCATTTT.

At least ten counts were recorded for this clonotype. The chain has TRBV14 and TRBJ2-1, with 7 bases that match TRBD2. V shed 3 bases, J shed 8 bases, and the junction held 13 bases outside the gene matches. The V gene's germline CDR1 is SGHDN and CDR2 FVKESK. The CDR3 has 16 amino acids. The DNA for the CDR3 is TGTGCCAGCAGCCACCTTGGGAGCGGGGATTCTTATGAGCAGTTCTTC. This codes for CASSHLGSGDSYEQFF. Full variable domain (missing parts from reference TRBV14 and TRBJ2-1): EAGVTQFPSHSVIEKGQTVTLRCDPISGHDNLYWYRRVMGKEIKFLLHFVKESKQDESGMPNNRFLAERTGGTYSTLKVQPAELEDSGVYFCASSHLGSGDSYEQFFGPGTRLTVL.

Here the CDR3 reads CASSLDPPGLAGAPNEQFF. The CDR3 bases are TGTGCCAGCAGCTTAGATCCTCCGGGACTAGCGGGGGCGCCCAATGAGCAGTTCTTC. The chain links TRBV7-2 to TRBJ2-1; 14 bases match TRBD2. Germline CDR1 SGHTA, CDR2 FQGNSA. This CDR3 spans 19 amino acids. V lost 1 base to trimming and J lost 6 bases; unmatched junction nucleotides: 11.